This T cell receptor beta chain was sequenced during a study of T cell responses to AZD1222 COVID-19 vaccine. Whole-study results and caveats: Donors were largely white British and mainly female; clonal diversity was possibly underestimated. Nearly half of unique spike-specific TCRs reportedly avoided B.1.351 and B.1.1.7 mutated regions.

Concerning this clone itself: Its target is not known.

The J segment lost 3 bases and the V segment lost 4 bases, leaving 15 bases of the junction unmatched. CDR3 length: 17 amino acids. Germline CDR1 and CDR2: MNHNS and SASEGT. The protocol was immunoSEQ multiplex PCR, while the TCRdb copy is restricted to in-frame clones and leaves out a portion. The data show 140,000 or so clones, 91% seen once. The sample in question was peripheral blood, obtained 28 days after the second dose of the MenACWY control vaccine. This receptor was taken from an adult who received the MenACWY meningococcal vaccine as a control. This rearrangement joins TRBV6-1 to TRBJ2-7, with 7 positions matching TRBD1. For the CDR3, the DNA is TGTGCCAGCAGTGCAGCCATCCCGGGACAGAATTTCTACGAGCAGTACTTC. Translation: CASSAAIPGQNFYEQYF.